This TCR beta chain was obtained from a study of beta chain features in type 1 diabetes (dated by TCRdb to 2016 to 2019). Context from the whole study: Mean age, gender distribution, total cell number and subset yield were not different between patients and healthy donors. A total of approximately 110,000,000 sorted cells were examined across all samples, and a strong correlation was observed between cell number per subset and RNA yield. In the study, recently diagnosed type 1 diabetes patients and matched healthy donors were compared on the TCRB repertoires of their sorted circulating CD4+ T cell subsets. Naive and central memory subsets were obtained from all 30 or so donors, but regulatory and stem cell-like memory subsets were isolated from only 8 patients and roughly eight healthy donors. Broader findings and caveats from the paper: Naive, central memory and regulatory TCRB repertoires appeared more similar among patients than among healthy donors. Shorter templates might have been favored by PCR, but patient and control samples were amplified and corrected together, so both groups would have been affected equally by any skew. Sequencing cDNA rather than genomic DNA could over-represent highly expressing activated cells, although activation and CD3 levels did not differ between groups. Because the HLA sub-analyses included only small numbers of individuals, any influence of HLA type on TCRB rearrangement was left unresolved. Type 1 diabetes patients showed a moderate but significant shortening of TCRB CDR3 length in all four CD4+ subsets. At VDJ recombination sites, type 1 diabetes patients had fewer insertions and more deleted nucleotides, which implies abnormalities in thymic rearrangement.

Trimming removed 4 bases from V and 2 bases from J; the gene matches leave 11 bases unexplained. The CDR3 spans 16 residues, from the cysteine through the phenylalanine. Only the CDR3 region is kept as DNA, spanning 48 bases read in frame from base 1. CDR1 and CDR2, looked up from the germline V gene (reference sequence), are SEHNR and FQNEAQ. A single peripheral blood draw of about 120 mL on average was collected from each donor into heparinised tubes. A BD FACSAria II was used to sort naive, central memory, regulatory and stem cell-like memory CD4+ T cells with a panel that included CD45RO, CCR7, CD25, CD127, CD95 and CD27. All sorted populations exceeded 98% purity. Right away, PBMCs were isolated by Lymphoprep density gradient centrifugation and were stained directly, with no culture step. Samples were stained and sorted in pairs, with one healthy donor and one patient per experiment, so that batch effects were minimized.

Note on this clone: No antigen is known for it. Base qualities are not at hand, and no much larger clone is one base apart.

All of the isolated RNA was reverse transcribed with the High Capacity cDNA Reverse Transcription Kit, so expressed TCRB transcripts were sequenced. Deep immunoSEQ sequencing was performed on naive, central memory and regulatory T cell samples, with an average of roughly 3.3 million total reads per sample. Sorted cells were lysed in RLT buffer and RNA was extracted with DNase-treated RNeasy Micro or Mini kits, depending on cell number. To prevent cross-contamination, every cell subset was processed on its own, while patient and healthy donor samples were processed together. TCRB sequences were amplified from cDNA with the immunoSEQ multiplex PCR, producing 87-bp fragments spanning the CDR3 region. Amplicons were sequenced on the Illumina HiSeq platform. Turning to the authors' computational methods: Synthetic template baselines were used to correct PCR bias computationally, reads within Hamming distance 2 were collapsed together, and singletons that could not be merged were discarded. Reads were aligned against IMGT to assign V, D and J genes, CDR3 length and insertions or deletions at six rearrangement sites. Within each subset, clonotype counts were normalized to sorted cell number, and only after that were true diversity and Gini coefficients computed with the tcR R package. The overlap coefficient, calculated on TCRB nucleotide sequences, was used to measure repertoire sharing. Out-of-frame TCRB sequences from naive cells were analyzed to stand in for the pre-selection repertoire. What TCRdb holds here is the immuneACCESS table cut down to in-frame rearrangements. Part of the clones is not present; checked against another copy, under half of the missing clones reflect an unresolved V gene, and the others are unexplained. V and J calls and clone size are as listed in that table; D and trimming were resolved from the DNA. The sample table lists hundreds of thousands of clones, 11% to 15% of them with a count of one. Together, the top ten hold 0.03% to 0.045% of the sample.

Sequenced material: naive CD4+ T cells from blood. In the paper's terms, the cell subset or site label means: true naive CD4+ T cells. This TCR was recovered from a young man with type 1 diabetes. Recombination connected TRBV7-9 to TRBJ2-7, and 7 junction bases match TRBD2. The DNA is as follows: TGTGCCAGCAGCTCCGGAGCGGGACGGGCGGCCTACGAGCAGTACTTC. The encoded protein is CASSSGAGRAAYEQYF.